A selection of T cell receptor delta chains follows, all from one sample in a study of Vδ1+ human thymocytes. TCRdb redid the clone calls on the multiplex PCR reads with CATT. The data show over 45,000 delta-chain clones, about 14% seen once. Material: Vdelta1+ gamma-delta thymocytes from the thymus. The source is a girl under three years old who had congenital heart surgery. CDR3s include the opening cysteine and the closing phenylalanine or tryptophan. D genes are given only for firm matches. Not all rows give a size; the values are once, few, many and, for expanded clones, a class.

d_call	clone_size	v_call	j_call	cdr3_nt	cdr3_aa
NA	NA	TRDV1	TRDJ1	TGTGCTCTTGGGGAATTAACCCGCGCAGGGGCCGATAAACTCATCTTT	CALGELTRAGADKLIF
NA	NA	TRDV1	TRDJ1	TGTGCTCTTGGGGAACTTCTTTACACCGATAAACTCATCTTT	CALGELLYTDKLIF
TRDD3	NA	TRDV1	TRDJ1	TGTGCTCTTGGGGATCCGGGTTGGCCTAGACGGGATACGGCCACCATCAGCACCGATAAACTCATCTTT	CALGDPGWPRRDTATISTDKLIF
TRDD3	NA	TRDV1	TRDJ1	TGCGCTCTTAGGCCTTCCACCTGTACTGGGGGATACGCTTTCACCGATAAACTCATCTTT	CALRPSTCTGGYAFTDKLIF
TRDD3	NA	TRDV1	TRDJ1	TGTGCTCTTGGGAAGCCCCCCTTTTGGATATTTTTACTGGGGGATACTGGAGGAGGTACAGGGGACACCGATAAACTCATATTT	CALGKPPFWIFLLGDTGGGTGDTDKLIF
TRDD3	NA	TRDV1	TRDJ1	TGTGCTCTTGGGGAACTTCATCACCTACGCGAGGGATACTCGGGACTCATCTTT	CALGELHHLREGYSGLIF
TRDD3	few	TRDV1	TRDJ1	TGTGCTCTTGGGGAACATAACTGGGGCCTTCGGTACACCGATAAACTCATCTTT	CALGEHNWGLRYTDKLIF
TRDD3	NA	TRDV1	TRDJ1	TGTGCTCTTGGTCCGGACTGGGGGAAGCACACCGATAGACTCATCTTT	CALGPDWGKHTDRLIF
TRDD3	NA	TRDV1	TRDJ1	TGTGCTCTTGGGGAACTTACCTGGGGGATACCAGGACCTCGAAGAGACACCGATAAACTCATCTTT	CALGELTWGIPGPRRDTDKLIF
TRDD3	few	TRDV1	TRDJ1	TGTGCTCTTGGGGAAGGTACTGGGGGCCCCACCCTCGATAAACTCATCTTT	CALGEGTGGPTLDKLIF
TRDD3	few	TRDV1	TRDJ1	TGTGCTCTTGGGGAACAGGTCTGCAGAAAAACTGGGGGATACCCGTACACCGATAAACTCATCTTT	CALGEQVCRKTGGYPYTDKLIF
NA	few	TRDV2	TRDJ1	TGTGCCTGTGACACAGCGCTTTATGCTAGCATCTTT	CACDTALYASIF
TRDD3	medium-sized	TRDV2	TRDJ1	TGTGCCTGGAAAAAGGGCTGGGGGATATACACCGATAAACTCATCTTT	CAWKKGWGIYTDKLIF